A selection of T cell receptor beta chains follows, all from one sample in a study of blood T cells in healthy people across ages. TCRdb re-derived calls from the 5' RACE reads in MiXCR, one entry per CDR3 protein. There are 700,000 to 800,000 distinct CDR3 sequences in the sample; 40% to 45% occur only once, and roughly 20% lies in the top ten. Sequencing was performed on blood. All receptors come from an older woman in good health. CDR3s include the opening cysteine and the closing phenylalanine or tryptophan. D genes are given only for firm matches. For some rows the clone size is stated as once, few or many, or as a class when expanded; others skip it.

TRBJ2-7 - TRBV20-1 - TGCAGTGCAGCGCCTAGCGATCCTTCCTACGAGCAGTACTTC CSAAPSDPSYEQYF
TRBJ2-3 - TRBV11-2 TRBD2 TGTGCCAGCAGCCCATCGGGACTAGCTGTAGATACGCAGTATTTT CASSPSGLAVDTQYF
TRBJ2-1 - TRBV12-5 TRBD2 TGTGCTAGTGGTTTGGGGACTAGCGGGGTTGAGCAGTTCTTC CASGLGTSGVEQFF
TRBJ2-2 - TRBV9 - TGTGCCAGCAGCACCCACAGGGTCCCCGGGGAGCTGTTTTTT CASSTHRVPGELFF
TRBJ2-7 few TRBV11-2 TRBD1 TGTGCCAGCAGCTTAGGAGTAACAGGGGGCCGAATCTACGAGCAGTACTTC CASSLGVTGGRIYEQYF
TRBJ1-1 few TRBV16 - TGTGCCAGCAGCCAATCAAGGAACACTGAAGCTTTCTTT CASSQSRNTEAFF
TRBJ1-1 - TRBV20-1 - TGCAGTGCTAGAGATCCTTCGCAGGGTAACACTGAAGCTTTCTTT CSARDPSQGNTEAFF
TRBJ2-7 few TRBV6-6 - TGTGCCAGCACCTCGAGTGGGGGCGGCCTCGAGCAGTACTTC CASTSSGGGLEQYF
TRBJ2-7 - TRBV15 TRBD2 TGTGCCACCAGCAGAGTCGGACTAGCGGGAGTATCCGGCGATGAGCAGTACTTC CATSRVGLAGVSGDEQYF
TRBJ2-4 - TRBV5-1 TRBD1 TGCGCCAGCAGCGTCATGACAGGGGAAAACATTCAGTACTTC CASSVMTGENIQYF
TRBJ1-2 - TRBV27 TRBD1 TGTGCCAGCAGTTCGGGACAGACCTATGGCTACACCTTC CASSSGQTYGYTF
TRBJ2-7 - TRBV21-1 - TGTGCCAGCAGCACCCTATCGACAGGGAACTCCTACGAGCAGTACTTC CASSTLSTGNSYEQYF
TRBJ2-3 few TRBV25-1 - TGTGCCAGCAGTGTGGTGGGGGGCGGCACGGATACGCAGTATTTT CASSVVGGGTDTQYF
TRBJ2-1 few TRBV23-1 - TGCGCCAGCAGTCAACCCTCTAGCGAGGGGACACATGAGCAGTTCTTC CASSQPSSEGTHEQFF
TRBJ2-7 many TRBV10-3 TRBD1 TGTGCCATCAGCCCCGGGACAGGGATCAACGAGCAGTACTTC CAISPGTGINEQYF
TRBJ1-2 - TRBV5-1 - TGCGCCAGCAGCTTGGAGCAGGGTAGCTATGGCTACACCTTC CASSLEQGSYGYTF
TRBJ2-4 - TRBV3-1 - TGTGCCAGCAGCCAAGAAATAATAGCCAAAAACATTCAGTACTTC CASSQEIIAKNIQYF
TRBJ2-7 - TRBV5-6 TRBD1 TGTGCCAGCAGCGTCCGCGTCCGGGACAGGGTCTACAATGAGCAGTACTTC CASSVRVRDRVYNEQYF
TRBJ2-1 few TRBV12-3/TRBV12-4 - TGTGCCAGCACATCTTCAGGGGGACTGTCGGGCAATGAGCAGTTCTTC CASTSSGGLSGNEQFF
TRBJ2-7 - TRBV7-2 - TGTGCCAGCAGTCCGGGACGTCCCTGCGAGCAGTACTTC CASSPGRPCEQYF
TRBJ1-4 few TRBV12-3/TRBV12-4 - TGTGCCAGCAGTTTTTGGGCGGTCAATAATGAAAAACTGTTTTTT CASSFWAVNNEKLFF
TRBJ2-1 - TRBV27 - TGTGCCAGCAGCTTCACCGGGACCCCGGGAGAGACCCAGTTCTTC CASSFTGTPGETQFF
TRBJ1-5 many TRBV27 TRBD1 TGTGCCAGCAGTTCACAGGGACAGACCCTCAATCAGCCCCAGCATTTT CASSSQGQTLNQPQHF
TRBJ2-2 - TRBV28 - TGTGCCAGCATTCGGGACCAGAACACCGGGGAGCTGTTTTTT CASIRDQNTGELFF
TRBJ1-3 - TRBV29-1 - TGCAGCGTTACACAGGGCTCTGGAAACACCATATATTTT CSVTQGSGNTIYF
TRBJ1-2 - TRBV6-5 TRBD1 TGTGCCAGCAGAAGACAGGGGTTCAGCTATGGCTACACCTTC CASRRQGFSYGYTF
TRBJ1-2 - TRBV29-1 - TGCAGCGTCTACGACATTTTTAACTATGGCTACACCTTC CSVYDIFNYGYTF
TRBJ2-7 - TRBV13 - TGTGCCAGCAGCTTAGCAGGGGAGGTTGTATACGAGCAGTACTTC CASSLAGEVVYEQYF
TRBJ2-5 - TRBV14 TRBD2 TGTGCCAGCAGCCAAGGCCTAGCGGGGGGGCACAAGACCCAGTACTTC CASSQGLAGGHKTQYF
TRBJ2-1 - TRBV28 - TGTGACAGCAGTTCCGACCGCTCTAGCGTCTCCTACAATGAGCAGTTCTTC CDSSSDRSSVSYNEQFF
TRBJ2-2 - TRBV2 TRBD1 TGTGCCAGCAGCGAGGACAGGGAGCGGGAGCTGTTTTTT CASSEDRERELFF
TRBJ2-6 few TRBV20-1 TRBD2 TGCAGTGCTAAAGCGGGGAGTACGGCCAACGTCCTGACTTTC CSAKAGSTANVLTF
TRBJ2-2 few TRBV7-9 - TGTGCCAGCAGATCGAACACCGGGGAGCTGTTTTTT CASRSNTGELFF
TRBJ2-7 - TRBV7-8 - TGTGCCAGCAGCTTAGAACTTCAATACGAGCAGTACTTC CASSLELQYEQYF
TRBJ2-1 many TRBV7-9 - TGTGCCAGCAGCTGGACAGACAATGAGCAGTTCTTC CASSWTDNEQFF
TRBJ2-5 - TRBV9 - TGTGCCAGCAGCCCCCTTGACGGCTACCAAGAGACCCAGTACTTC CASSPLDGYQETQYF